This T cell receptor beta chain is drawn from a study of control samples from healthy donors and cancer patients. Some clones are missing from TCRdb's copy, which holds only in-frame ones; the method was immunoSEQ multiplex PCR. The sample yields 120,000 or so clones, around nine tenths seen once. The length of the CDR3 is 13 residues. Trimming removed 4 bases at V and 6 bases at J, with 7 bases between. Germline-derived CDR1 and CDR2 are SGHDN and FVKESK. This sequence was found in a man aged 25-45 years in good health. The chain recombines TRBV14 with TRBJ1-6, with D uncertain. Sequencing was performed on blood. As DNA, the CDR3 is TGTGCCAGCAGCCTTGAGCCTAATTCACCCCTCCACTTT. Amino acids: CASSLEPNSPLHF.